Reported below is one T cell receptor beta chain. Its specificity is not known. PCR or immunohistochemistry showed mismatch repair deficiency in every enrolled patient. This specimen belongs to a study of PD-1 blockade in mismatch repair-deficient tumors. Findings and limits, study-wide: Tumor-resident clones, often undetectable pretreatment in blood, expanded then contracted after pembrolizumab.

Clones were read by immunoSEQ multiplex PCR, and TCRdb kept only the in-frame ones, dropping some. Of under 95,000 clones in the sample, about 82% were seen once. CDR1 is LNHNV and CDR2 is YYDKDF in the germline V gene (reference sequence). The CDR3 contains 16 residues. J was trimmed by 1 base and V by 0 bases; bases with no gene match: 6. Specimen: peripheral blood, collected 44 weeks after starting pembrolizumab. The chain recombines TRBV15 with TRBJ2-7, with 7 nucleotides matching TRBD2. This TCR was sampled from an adult with mismatch repair-deficient cancer. CDR3 in amino acids: CATSRDSPGGSYEQYF. CDR3 sequence (DNA): TGTGCCACCAGCAGAGATAGCCCCGGGGGGTCCTACGAGCAGTACTTC.